Each of the 19 T cell receptor beta chains below was sequenced from the same sample in a study of chemoradiotherapy in HPV16-positive cancers. Assay: immunoSEQ multiplex PCR; the TCRdb copy retains only in-frame clones and omits some. Seen here are approximately 23,000 clones, roughly 73% observed once, and the top ten hold 2.6%. This sample was obtained from a patient who underwent chemoradiotherapy. These receptors were taken from a human donor with HPV-associated anogenital cancer.

The chain joins TRBV7-6 to TRBJ1-5, with 7 bases identical to TRBD1. CDR1 and CDR2 from the germline V gene are SGHVS and FNYEAQ. V shed 1 base and J 3 bases; nucleotides not matched to a gene: 3. This CDR3 contains 15 residues. The CDR3 DNA follows: TGTGCCAGCAGCTTAGGGACAGGTATCAATCAGCCCCAGCATTTT. Its protein product is CASSLGTGINQPQHF. The full variable domain, its missing parts supplied by reference TRBV7-6 and TRBJ1-5, is GAGVSQSPRYKVTKRGQDVALRCDPISGHVSLYWYRQALGQGPEFLTYFNYEAQQDKSGLPNDRFSAERPEGSISTLTIQRTEQRDSAMYRCASSLGTGINQPQHFGDGTRLSIL.

The chain uses TRBV11-3 and TRBJ1-5; D unresolved. The CDR3 is 13 residues long. Germline V gives CDR1 SGHNT, CDR2 YENEEA. The V and J ends lost 3 bases and 0 bases respectively, with 3 bases between them. This CDR3 is CASSFDSNQPQHF. CDR3 nucleotides: TGTGCCAGCAGCTTCGATAGCAATCAGCCCCAGCATTTT.

CDR3 DNA sequence: TGCAGCGTTGAGGGGGACAGGAACACCGGGGAGCTGTTTTTT. Translation gives CSVEGDRNTGELFF. The chain carries TRBV29-1 and TRBJ2-2; TRBD1 matches at 7 bases. Germline V lookup: CDR1 SQVTM, CDR2 ANQGSEA. V shed 3 bases and J 1 base; nucleotides not matched to a gene: 2. The CDR3 spans 14 residues.

The rearrangement uses TRBV4-1 and TRBJ2-7; D not resolved. Trimming took 0 bases from V and 1 from J, leaving 4 bases between them. The CDR3 is 13 amino acids. CDR1 is MGHRA and CDR2 is YSYEKL in the germline V gene. The CDR3: CASSQDSSYEQYF. CDR3 nucleotides: TGCGCCAGCAGCCAAGACAGTTCCTACGAGCAGTACTTC.

The chain combines TRBV28 with TRBJ1-3, with a weak D call TRBD1 (5 bases). V was clipped by 1 base and J by 7 bases, with 14 bases between them. This CDR3 is built from 15 residues. The germline V gene encodes CDR1 MDHEN and CDR2 SYDVKM. The CDR3, as DNA: TGTGCCAGCAGTTTATTTCGGGGGTTGGGGAACACCATATATTTT. This gives the protein CASSLFRGLGNTIYF.

V is TRBV7-9 and J is TRBJ2-5, with D tentatively TRBD1 or TRBD2 (5 bases each). There are 12 residues in the CDR3. Germline V gene data show CDR1 as SEHNR and CDR2 as FQNEAQ (reference sequence). Trimming removed 8 bases from V and 5 bases from J, with 12 bases in between. The CDR3 sequence is CASFRGTETQYF. In DNA form, the CDR3 reads TGTGCCAGCTTTAGAGGGACGGAGACCCAGTACTTC.

This chain uses TRBV5-4 with TRBJ1-1; D might be TRBD1 (6 bases). V lost 4 bases and J lost 1, with 20 bases in between. Germline V lookup: CDR1 SGHNT, CDR2 YYREEE (reference sequence). CDR3 length: 17 residues. The chain's CDR3 is CASSPEVLAGQNTEAFF. The DNA for the CDR3 is TGTGCCAGCAGCCCGGAGGTTTTGGCGGGACAGAACACTGAAGCTTTCTTT.

The rearrangement links TRBV14 to TRBJ1-3, with a weak D call TRBD1 (6 bases). CDR3 length equals 15 residues. Germline lookup yields CDR1 SGHDN and CDR2 FVKESK. V was shortened by 1 base and J by 4 bases, with 11 bases between the two germline ends. The CDR3 DNA is TGTGCCAGCAGCCAAGCCCGCACAGGGGGAAACACCATATATTTT. This gives the protein CASSQARTGGNTIYF.

This clone was detected a few times. The J gene is TRBJ1-5, the V gene TRBV6-5, with D unresolved. The CDR3 consists of 12 residues. Trimming removed 8 bases from V and 7 bases from J, with 12 bases in between. Germline-derived CDR1 and CDR2 are MNHEY and SVGAGI. CDR3 protein: CASGRERQPQHF. DNA of the CDR3: TGTGCCAGCGGACGGGAAAGACAGCCCCAGCATTTT.

Comments on this clone: A read error may account for a junction end that differs from germline. The V gene is TRBV7-7, the J gene TRBJ2-7, with 7 nucleotides matching TRBD1. Germline CDR1 SSHAT, CDR2 FNYEAQ (reference sequence). This CDR3 comprises 15 residues. In DNA, the CDR3 is TGTGCTAGCAGCTTAGCAAGGGGGCCTGACTACGAGCAGTACTTC. Its protein product is CASSLARGPDYEQYF.

This chain uses TRBV6-5 with TRBJ2-1; D is unresolved. Deletions cut 8 bases from V and 8 bases from J, with 10 bases between. This CDR3 comprises 11 residues. Germline V gene data show CDR1 as MNHEY and CDR2 as SVGAGI. The CDR3 spells CASVYRDEQFF. Written as DNA, the CDR3 is TGTGCCAGCGTATATAGGGATGAGCAGTTCTTC.

J is TRBJ2-5 and V is TRBV29-1; no reliable D call. The V gene's germline CDR1 is SQVTM and CDR2 ANQGSEA. V was clipped by 7 bases and J by 5 bases, with 14 bases between them. CDR3 length: 12 amino acids. Here the CDR3 reads CSANEVGETQYF. The CDR3 bases are TGCAGCGCCAACGAGGTCGGTGAGACCCAGTACTTC.

The chain recombines TRBV7-9 with TRBJ2-2; the match to TRBD1 covers 8 bases. There are 14 residues in the CDR3. J gave up 4 bases and V 2 bases, and 0 bases lay outside the gene matches. From germline, CDR1 is SEHNR and CDR2 FQNEAQ (reference sequence). The CDR3 nucleotides are TGTGCCAGCAGCTTAACAGGGGGCACCGGGGAGCTGTTTTTT. Residues: CASSLTGGTGELFF.

This sequence joins TRBV9 and TRBJ1-3; the D gene is possibly TRBD1 (5 bases). The V gene's germline CDR1 is SGDLS and CDR2 YYNGEE. The CDR3 has 14 amino acids. Trimming left V 4 bases short and J 2 bases short, with 10 bases between. The CDR3 reads CASSPGHTGNTIYF. As DNA, the CDR3 is TGTGCCAGCAGCCCTGGACACACTGGAAACACCATATATTTT.

V and J are TRBV2 and TRBJ2-2; either TRBD1 or TRBD2 may supply D (5 bases each). Looked up from germline, CDR1 is SNHLY and CDR2 is FYNNEI. This CDR3 is 14 amino acids long. Trimming removed 0 bases from V and 5 bases from J, with 7 bases in between. This chain's CDR3 is CASSEAGRTGELFF. The CDR3 nucleotides are TGTGCCAGCAGTGAAGCGGGACGGACCGGGGAGCTGTTTTTT.

The genes are TRBV18 and TRBJ2-2; D unresolved. CDR1 KGHSH and CDR2 LQKENI come from the germline V gene. The germline V and J ends were trimmed by 0 bases and 3 bases, with 14 bases remaining between them. This CDR3 spans 17 amino acids. CDR3 residues: CASSPPGRTFYTGELFF. The DNA for the CDR3 is TGTGCCAGCTCACCACCGGGAAGGACCTTTTACACCGGGGAGCTGTTTTTT.

The V gene is TRBV11-2, the J gene TRBJ1-5; D gene ambiguous. V lost 1 base and J 2 bases, leaving 9 bases between the germline ends. The CDR3 has 15 residues. Germline CDR1 reads SGHAT; CDR2 reads FQNNGV. CDR3 sequence reads: CASSLGEVGNQPQHF. For the CDR3, the DNA is TGTGCCAGCAGCTTAGGGGAGGTGGGCAATCAGCCCCAGCATTTT.

The genes are TRBV27 and TRBJ1-5; D unclear. Trimming pared 5 bases from V and 6 bases from J, leaving 17 bases between. Germline CDR1 reads MNHEY; CDR2 reads SMNVEV (reference sequence). The CDR3 has 15 amino acids. CDR3 region: CASSPYPAGPQPQHF. The CDR3, as DNA: TGTGCCAGCAGTCCCTACCCCGCCGGCCCTCAGCCCCAGCATTTT.

The chain links TRBV5-6 to TRBJ2-5, with D possibly being TRBD1 (6 bases). Germline CDR1 reads SGHDT; CDR2 reads YYEEEE. CDR3 length: 13 amino acids. Trimming took 1 base from V and 4 from J, leaving 8 bases between them. The CDR3 spells CASSLTGSETQYF. CDR3 nucleotide sequence: TGTGCCAGCAGCTTGACAGGGTCAGAGACCCAGTACTTC.